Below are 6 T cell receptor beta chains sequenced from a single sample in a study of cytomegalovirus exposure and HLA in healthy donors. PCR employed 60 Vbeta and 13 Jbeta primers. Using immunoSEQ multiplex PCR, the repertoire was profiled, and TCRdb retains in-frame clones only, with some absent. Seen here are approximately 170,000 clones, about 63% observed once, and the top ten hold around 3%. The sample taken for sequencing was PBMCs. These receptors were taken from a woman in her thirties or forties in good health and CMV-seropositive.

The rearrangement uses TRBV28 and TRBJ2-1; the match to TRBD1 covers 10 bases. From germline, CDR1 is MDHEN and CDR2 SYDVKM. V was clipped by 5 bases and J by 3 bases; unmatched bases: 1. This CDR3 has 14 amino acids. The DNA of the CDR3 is TGTGCCAGCAGTCGGACAGGGGGCTACAATGAGCAGTTCTTC. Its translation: CASSRTGGYNEQFF.

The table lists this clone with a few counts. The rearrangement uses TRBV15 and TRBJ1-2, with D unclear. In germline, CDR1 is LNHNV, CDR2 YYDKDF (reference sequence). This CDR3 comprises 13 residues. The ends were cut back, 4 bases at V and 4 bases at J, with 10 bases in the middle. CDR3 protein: CATSTYISYGYTF. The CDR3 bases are TGTGCCACCAGCACTTACATAAGCTATGGCTACACCTTC.

The CDR3 sequence is CASSLSQVMGETQYF. CDR3 sequence (DNA): TGTGCCAGCAGCTTATCACAGGTTATGGGGGAGACCCAGTACTTC. The chain has TRBV7-2 and TRBJ2-5; D possibly corresponds to TRBD1 (5 bases). In germline, CDR1 is SGHTA, CDR2 FQGNSA. The CDR3 length is 15 residues. V was cut by 2 bases and J by 5 bases, with 15 bases left in between.

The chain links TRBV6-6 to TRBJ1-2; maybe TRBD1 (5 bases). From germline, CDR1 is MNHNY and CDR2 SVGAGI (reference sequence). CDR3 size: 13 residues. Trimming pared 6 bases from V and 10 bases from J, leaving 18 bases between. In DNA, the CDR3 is TGTGCCAGCAGACCGTCGGGGCGGGAAGACTACACCTTC. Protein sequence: CASRPSGREDYTF.

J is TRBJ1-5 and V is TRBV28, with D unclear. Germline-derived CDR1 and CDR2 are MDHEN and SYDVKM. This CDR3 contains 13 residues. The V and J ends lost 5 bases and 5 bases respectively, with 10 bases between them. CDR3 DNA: TGTGCCAGCAGTCCCTCCGGGGATCAGCCCCAGCATTTT. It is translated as CASSPSGDQPQHF.

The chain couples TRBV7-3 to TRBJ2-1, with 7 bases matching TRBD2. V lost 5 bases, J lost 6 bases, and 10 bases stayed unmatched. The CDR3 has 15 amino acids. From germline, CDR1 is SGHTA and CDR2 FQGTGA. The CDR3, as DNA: TGTGCCAGCAGCCCTAGCGGCCACGGCGCCAATGAGCAGTTCTTC. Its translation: CASSPSGHGANEQFF.